This entry lists 28 T cell receptor beta chains sequenced from one sample in a study of STAT5B mutations in CD4+ large granular lymphocyte leukemia. The table came from immunoSEQ multiplex PCR; TCRdb's copy has only in-frame clones and leaves some out. The sample lists tens of thousands of clones; roughly 84% were seen once. The source material was CD4+ T cells from blood buffy coats. The receptors stem from a human donor in good health.

V usage is TRBV5-1 and J usage is TRBJ1-2, with a weak D call TRBD1 (6 bases). CDR3 size: 13 residues. Trimming stripped 3 bases from V and 4 bases from J, with 10 bases between. Germline CDR1 is SGHRS and CDR2 is YFSETQ. The CDR3 reads CASSSRGSYGYTF. In DNA, the CDR3 is TGCGCCAGCAGCTCAAGGGGGTCCTATGGCTACACCTTC.

The J gene is TRBJ2-2, the V gene TRBV7-6, with 10 bases matching TRBD1. V was pared by 5 bases and J by 1 base, with 1 base of the junction left unmatched. The CDR3 length is 15 residues. CDR1 and CDR2 from the germline V gene are SGHVS and FNYEAQ. The CDR3 is CASSRTGGNTGELFF. CDR3 DNA sequence: TGTGCCAGCAGCCGGACAGGGGGGAACACCGGGGAGCTGTTTTTT.

CDR3 coding DNA: TGCGCCAGCAGCCGAAGCGGGCCGGGGGAGACCCAGTACTTC. Its protein product is CASSRSGPGETQYF. The rearrangement links TRBV5-1 to TRBJ2-5; D possibly corresponds to TRBD2 (6 bases). Germline loops: CDR1 SGHRS, CDR2 YFSETQ. There are 14 residues in the CDR3. V shed 4 bases and J shed 5 bases, with 15 bases lying between them. Variable domain in full (rest from reference TRBV5-1 and TRBJ2-5): KAGVTQTPRYLIKTRGQQVTLSCSPISGHRSVSWYQQTPGQGLQFLFEYFSETQRNKGNFPGRFSGRQFSNSRSEMNVSTLELGDSALYLCASSRSGPGETQYFGPGTRLLVL.

The J gene is TRBJ2-7, the V gene TRBV4-1; D is uncertain. The CDR3 sequence is 16 residues long. The germline V gene has CDR1 MGHRA and CDR2 YSYEKL. V lost 0 bases and J 4 bases, leaving 16 bases between the germline ends. The CDR3 protein is CASSQDRRVVGYEQYF. CDR3 sequence (DNA): TGCGCCAGCAGCCAAGATCGAAGGGTTGTAGGGTACGAGCAGTACTTC.

V is TRBV2 and J is TRBJ2-5; D call uncertain. Germline V gives CDR1 SNHLY, CDR2 FYNNEI. This CDR3 comprises 10 residues. As DNA, the CDR3 is TGTGCTAAAGGGCAAGAGACCCAGTACTTC. This sequence encodes CAKGQETQYF.

The chain recombines TRBV28 with TRBJ1-3, with D unclear. The germline V gene has CDR1 MDHEN and CDR2 SYDVKM. The CDR3 runs 13 residues. The V end lost 8 bases, the J end lost 2 bases, and 10 bases lay between the germline ends. The CDR3 bases are TGTGCCAGCCTTAGGATCGCTGGAAACACCATATATTTT. Translation: CASLRIAGNTIYF.

J is TRBJ2-5 and V is TRBV2; 8 positions agree with TRBD1. The J call is in doubt because the DNA end fits TRBJ2-7 better. CDR1 and CDR2 (germline): SNHLY, FYNNEI. CDR3 length: 15 residues. The CDR3 region has the DNA TGTGCCAGCAGTTCCAAGGGGACAGGCCGTGACGAGCAGTACTTC. Translation: CASSSKGTGRDEQYF.

The chain has TRBV4-1 and TRBJ2-5, with TRBD2 as a possible D gene (6 bases). CDR1 and CDR2 from the germline V gene are MGHRA and YSYEKL. Trimming pared 2 bases from V and 2 bases from J, leaving 9 bases between. CDR3 length equals 14 residues. The CDR3: CASSQWDLQETQYF. The CDR3 bases are TGCGCCAGCAGCCAATGGGACTTGCAAGAGACCCAGTACTTC.

The chain carries TRBV5-1 and TRBJ2-1; D might be TRBD2 (6 bases). The CDR3 has 13 residues. Germline V gene lookup returns CDR1 SGHRS and CDR2 YFSETQ. Trimming cost V 1 base and J 7 bases, with 9 bases left between them. The CDR3 here is CASSLWGENEQFF. CDR3 sequence (DNA): TGCGCCAGCAGCTTGTGGGGGGAAAATGAGCAGTTCTTC.

This clone was observed a few times. The chain is built from TRBV10-3 and TRBJ1-2; 9 bases align to TRBD1. The CDR3 sequence is 14 residues long. The junction had 8 bases not matched to a gene; V was cut back by 8 bases and J by 4 bases. Germline V lookup: CDR1 ENHRY, CDR2 SYGVKD. CDR3 protein: CAIGDREAGYGYTF. For the CDR3, the DNA is TGTGCCATCGGGGACAGGGAGGCCGGCTATGGCTACACCTTC.

V gene TRBV11-2 combines with J gene TRBJ1-1, with D unresolved. Trimming stripped 1 base from V and 1 base from J, with 7 bases between. From germline, CDR1 is SGHAT and CDR2 FQNNGV. There are 14 residues in the CDR3. CDR3 DNA: TGTGCCAGCAGCTTAGGCCGTAAGAACACTGAAGCTTTCTTT. It yields the protein CASSLGRKNTEAFF.

The V call is TRBV4-1, the J call TRBJ2-7, with 9 bases matching TRBD1. V lost 4 bases and J lost 2; bases outside the gene matches: 6. The CDR3 sequence is 15 residues long. Germline V gene lookup returns CDR1 MGHRA and CDR2 YSYEKL. CDR3 in amino acids: CASSLWTGAAYEQYF. CDR3 DNA: TGCGCCAGCAGCCTTTGGACAGGGGCAGCCTACGAGCAGTACTTC.

The rearrangement uses TRBV7-9 and TRBJ2-7; D possibly corresponds to TRBD1 (6 bases). This CDR3 comprises 15 residues. Trimming shortened V by 5 bases and J by 0 bases, and 14 bases separated the two germline ends. Germline V lookup: CDR1 SEHNR, CDR2 FQNEAQ (reference sequence). The CDR3 coding sequence is TGTGCCAGCAGCCCTGGACAGACCTACTCCTACGAGCAGTACTTC. Translating it yields CASSPGQTYSYEQYF.

This chain connects TRBV6-5 to TRBJ2-7, with a possible D match to TRBD1 (6 bases). Germline CDR1 and CDR2: MNHEY and SVGAGI. This CDR3 comprises 15 residues. V lost 6 bases and J 6 bases, leaving 21 bases between the germline ends. CDR3 loop: CASRYDRTEAFEQYF. The CDR3 DNA is TGTGCCAGCAGGTACGACAGGACGGAGGCTTTCGAGCAGTACTTC.

The rearrangement uses TRBV6-1 and TRBJ2-3; possible D gene TRBD2, 6 bases. CDR1 MNHNS and CDR2 SASEGT come from the germline V gene. CDR3 size: 15 residues. The V and J ends lost 1 base and 4 bases respectively, with 12 bases between them. The DNA of the CDR3 is TGTGCCAGCAGTGAAGGGTTCGGGGGTGCAGATACGCAGTATTTT. It is translated as CASSEGFGGADTQYF.

J is TRBJ1-2 and V is TRBV5-1, with D tentatively TRBD1 (5 bases). CDR3 size: 15 residues. The germline V gene encodes CDR1 SGHRS and CDR2 YFSETQ. Trimming shortened V by 8 bases and J by 0 bases, and 17 bases separated the two germline ends. The CDR3 nucleotides are TGCGCCAGTCGTACCCACAGGACCTCTAACTATGGCTACACCTTC. This translates into CASRTHRTSNYGYTF.

The CDR3 bases are TGCAGCGTTGTTTTCCTAGCGGGGGTCGAACCCAATGAGCAGTTCTTC. Its translation is CSVVFLAGVEPNEQFF. The gene calls are TRBV29-1 and TRBJ2-1; the match to TRBD2 covers 10 bases. The CDR3 loop spans 16 amino acids. V was pared by 4 bases and J by 6 bases, with 12 bases of the junction left unmatched. Germline V lookup: CDR1 SQVTM, CDR2 ANQGSEA.

V is TRBV5-1 and J is TRBJ2-5, with TRBD2 identical over 8 bases. V dropped 4 bases and J dropped 3; count of bases not matched to a gene: 8. CDR3 length equals 15 residues. In germline, CDR1 is SGHRS, CDR2 YFSETQ. CDR3 region: CASSPERGPKETQYF. CDR3 coding DNA: TGCGCCAGCAGCCCGGAGCGGGGGCCTAAAGAGACCCAGTACTTC.

The J gene is TRBJ1-5, the V gene TRBV2; D remains unclear. V shed 3 bases and J shed 7 bases, with 7 bases lying between them. Per germline, CDR1 SNHLY and CDR2 FYNNEI. CDR3 length equals 12 residues. The CDR3: CASSELNQPQHF. In DNA form, the CDR3 reads TGTGCCAGCAGTGAGCTAAACCAGCCCCAGCATTTT.

This clone has just a few counts. The chain links TRBV6-1 to TRBJ1-4; 7 bases are shared with TRBD1. J gave up 7 bases and V 7 bases, and 0 bases lay outside the gene matches. The CDR3 totals 11 residues. CDR1 is MNHNS and CDR2 is SASEGT in the germline V gene. CDR3 in DNA: TGTGCCAGCACAGGGGGTGAAAAACTGTTTTTT. Translating it yields CASTGGEKLFF.

J is TRBJ2-7 and V is TRBV2; the match to TRBD1 covers 10 bases. The ends lost 6 bases at V and 13 bases at J; junction bases unmatched: 18. CDR3 length: 15 amino acids. CDR1 is SNHLY and CDR2 is FYNNEI in the germline V gene. The CDR3 loop reads CASRAPPGQGLEGYF. The CDR3 bases are TGTGCCAGCAGGGCTCCTCCGGGACAGGGGCTCGAGGGATACTTC.

This chain joins TRBV11-2 and TRBJ2-3; the D is unclear. CDR1 is SGHAT and CDR2 is FQNNGV in the germline V gene. The CDR3 spans 14 residues. V gave up 2 bases and J gave up 4 bases, with 10 bases separating them. This chain's CDR3 is CASSLFAGPDTQYF. Written as DNA, the CDR3 is TGTGCCAGCAGCTTATTTGCTGGTCCAGATACGCAGTATTTT. The whole variable domain, remainder taken from reference TRBV11-2 and TRBJ2-3, is EAGVAQSPRYKIIEKRQSVAFWCNPISGHATLYWYQQILGQGPKLLIQFQNNGVVDDSQLPKDRFSAERLKGVDSTLKIQPAKLEDSAVYLCASSLFAGPDTQYFGPGTRLTVL.

The CDR3 reads CSVSTLVETQYF. DNA of the CDR3: TGCAGCGTTAGTACGCTCGTTGAGACCCAGTACTTC. The V and J genes are TRBV29-1 and TRBJ2-5, with D hard to call. Looked up from germline, CDR1 is SQVTM and CDR2 is ANQGSEA. The CDR3 is made up of 12 amino acids. V lost 5 bases to trimming and J lost 5 bases, with 12 bases between them.

The DNA for the CDR3 is TGCGCCAGCAGCCGACCAGGGTCAGGGGCCAACGTCCTGACTTTC. Its translation: CASSRPGSGANVLTF. The chain links TRBV4-1 to TRBJ2-6; a weak D match, TRBD1 (5 bases). Germline loops: CDR1 MGHRA, CDR2 YSYEKL. The V gene lost 4 bases and the J gene lost 4 bases, with 11 bases spanning the gap. The CDR3 runs to 15 residues.

The chain has TRBV5-4 and TRBJ2-1, with 7 positions matching TRBD2. Germline-derived CDR1 and CDR2 are SGHNT and YYREEE (reference sequence). The V and J ends lost 5 bases and 6 bases, in that order; junction bases with no gene match: 8. This CDR3 contains 14 residues. The CDR3: CASSPSGNFNEQFF. CDR3 coding DNA: TGTGCCAGCAGTCCTAGCGGAAACTTCAATGAGCAGTTCTTC.

This clone showed up just a few times. The chain is built from TRBV19 and TRBJ1-4; perhaps TRBD1 as D (6 bases). With 5 bases removed from V and 4 bases from J, the gap between germline ends came to 14 bases. The CDR3 totals 15 residues. Germline V gene sequence: CDR1 LNHDA, CDR2 SQIVND (reference sequence). The CDR3 spells CASSLRTVRNEKLFF. The CDR3 nucleotides are TGTGCCAGTAGTCTGCGGACAGTTCGTAATGAAAAACTGTTTTTT. Looking up the rest from reference TRBV19 and TRBJ1-4 gives the full variable domain: DGGITQSPKYLFRKEGQNVTLSCEQNLNHDAMYWYRQDPGQGLRLIYYSQIVNDFQKGDIAEGYSVSREKKESFPLTVTSAQKNPTAFYLCASSLRTVRNEKLFFGSGTQLSVL.

The gene calls are TRBV9 and TRBJ2-5, with D uncertain. The germline V gene encodes CDR1 SGDLS and CDR2 YYNGEE. Deletions cut 0 bases from V and 4 bases from J, with 7 bases between. The CDR3 has 13 amino acids. For the CDR3, the DNA is TGTGCCAGCAGCGTAGATGCGAGAGAGACCCAGTACTTC. Translating gives CASSVDARETQYF.

This sequence joins TRBV7-3 and TRBJ2-5, with TRBD2 matching over 9 bases. The CDR3 covers 15 residues. The ends lost 5 bases at V and 4 bases at J; junction bases unmatched: 8. Germline loops: CDR1 SGHTA, CDR2 FQGTGA. The CDR3 here is CASSRTSDGGETQYF. CDR3 bases: TGTGCCAGCAGCCGGACTAGCGACGGCGGAGAGACCCAGTACTTC. Supplemented by reference TRBV7-3 and TRBJ2-5, the full variable domain reads GAGVSQTPSNKVTEKGKYVELRCDPISGHTALYWYRQSLGQGPEFLIYFQGTGAADDSGLPNDRFFAVRPEGSVSTLKIQRTERGDSAVYLCASSRTSDGGETQYFGPGTRLLVL.